This TCR beta chain was captured by sequencing in a study of T cell responses to AZD1222 COVID-19 vaccine. The V gene's germline CDR1 is LNHDA and CDR2 SQIVND (reference sequence). V was clipped by 4 bases and J by 2 bases; unmatched bases: 0. The length of the CDR3 is 14 residues. Assay: immunoSEQ multiplex PCR; the TCRdb copy retains only in-frame clones and omits some. Counted here are 110,000 to 150,000 clones, over 75% occurring once; the ten biggest clones make up around 7.8%. The chain combines TRBV19 with TRBJ1-5; 9 positions match TRBD1. This sequence was found in an adult in good health. This material consisted of peripheral blood, taken on day 0 of AZD1222 vaccination. As DNA, the CDR3 is TGTGCCAGTAGTAGGGACAGGGGCAATCAGCCCCAGCATTTT. It specifies CASSRDRGNQPQHF.